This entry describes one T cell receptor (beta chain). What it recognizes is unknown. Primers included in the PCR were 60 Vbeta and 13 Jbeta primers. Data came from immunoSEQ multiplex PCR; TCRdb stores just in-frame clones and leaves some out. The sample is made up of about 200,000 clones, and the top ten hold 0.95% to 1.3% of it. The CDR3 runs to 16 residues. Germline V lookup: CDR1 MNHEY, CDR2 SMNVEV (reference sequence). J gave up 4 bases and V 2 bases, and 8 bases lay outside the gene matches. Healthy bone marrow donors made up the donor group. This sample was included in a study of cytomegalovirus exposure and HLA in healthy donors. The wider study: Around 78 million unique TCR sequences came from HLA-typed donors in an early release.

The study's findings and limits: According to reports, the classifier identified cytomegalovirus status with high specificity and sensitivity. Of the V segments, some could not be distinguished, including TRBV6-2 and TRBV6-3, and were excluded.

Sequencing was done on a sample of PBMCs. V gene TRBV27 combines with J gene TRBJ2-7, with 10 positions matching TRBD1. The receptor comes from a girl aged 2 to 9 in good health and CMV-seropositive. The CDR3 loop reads CASSLGAGQGIYEQYF. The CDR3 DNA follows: TGTGCCAGCAGTTTAGGTGCGGGACAGGGGATATACGAGCAGTACTTC.